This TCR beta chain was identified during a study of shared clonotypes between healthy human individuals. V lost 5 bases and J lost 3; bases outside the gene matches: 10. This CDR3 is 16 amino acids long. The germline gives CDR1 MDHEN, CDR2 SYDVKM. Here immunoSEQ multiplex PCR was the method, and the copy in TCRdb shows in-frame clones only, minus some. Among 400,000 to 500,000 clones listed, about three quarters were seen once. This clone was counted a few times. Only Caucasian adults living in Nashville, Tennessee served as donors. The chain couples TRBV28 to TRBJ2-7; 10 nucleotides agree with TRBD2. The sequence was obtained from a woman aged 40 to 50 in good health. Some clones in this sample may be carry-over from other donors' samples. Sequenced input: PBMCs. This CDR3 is CASSPTGTSAYYEQYF. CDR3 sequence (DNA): TGTGCCAGCAGTCCGACCGGGACTAGCGCTTACTACGAGCAGTACTTC.